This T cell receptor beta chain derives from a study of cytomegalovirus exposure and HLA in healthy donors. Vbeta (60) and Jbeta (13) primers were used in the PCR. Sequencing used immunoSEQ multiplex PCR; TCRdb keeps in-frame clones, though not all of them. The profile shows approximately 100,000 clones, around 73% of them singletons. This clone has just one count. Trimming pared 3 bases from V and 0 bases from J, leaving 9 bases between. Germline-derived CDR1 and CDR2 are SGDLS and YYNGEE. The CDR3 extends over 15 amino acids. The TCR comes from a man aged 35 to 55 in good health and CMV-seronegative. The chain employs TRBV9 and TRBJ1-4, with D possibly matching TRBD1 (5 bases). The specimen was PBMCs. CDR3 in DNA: TGTGCCAGCAGCGGGGGGGGGACAACTAATGAAAAACTGTTTTTT. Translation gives CASSGGGTTNEKLFF.